What follows are 2 T cell receptor beta chains derived from one specimen sequenced in a study of OX40 agonist ivuxolimab in advanced cancers. TCRdb's copy holds only in-frame clones and misses some; the assay was immunoSEQ multiplex PCR. The data contain 65,000 to 75,000 clones, around nine tenths of them singletons. Sequenced here: CD4+ or CD8+ T cells sorted from blood, sampled in a trial of the OX40 agonist ivuxolimab. These receptors were collected from an adult with an advanced solid tumor such as melanoma, head and neck, liver or kidney cancer.

The gene calls are TRBV11-1 and TRBJ2-3; tentatively, D is TRBD2 (6 bases). The CDR3 covers 17 residues. Trimming pared 0 bases from V and 0 bases from J, leaving 13 bases between. Germline V CDR1 and CDR2: SGHAT, FQDESV (reference sequence). The CDR3 sequence is CASSLARDGTSTDTQYF. CDR3 DNA sequence: TGTGCCAGCAGCTTAGCCCGGGACGGGACTAGCACAGATACGCAGTATTTT. The whole variable domain, filled in from reference TRBV11-1 and TRBJ2-3, reads EAEVAQSPRYKITEKSQAVAFWCDPISGHATLYWYRQILGQGPELLVQFQDESVVDDSQLPKDRFSAERLKGVDSTLKIQPAELGDSAMYLCASSLARDGTSTDTQYFGPGTRLTVL.

This clone was found once. The CDR3 bases are TGTGCCAGCAGCTTGGGGACACCTAATCAGCCCCAGCATTTT. Amino acid sequence: CASSLGTPNQPQHF. The V and J genes are TRBV5-5 and TRBJ1-5; possibly TRBD1 for D (5 bases). Trimming removed 0 bases from V and 4 bases from J, with 8 bases in between. CDR1 SGHKS and CDR2 YYEKEE come from the germline V gene (reference sequence). The CDR3 sequence is 14 residues long.